These 16 T cell receptor beta chains share one sample of origin, sequenced in a study of beta chain features in type 1 diabetes. The entirety of the isolated RNA underwent reverse transcription, so expressed TCRB transcripts were sequenced. This table comes from immunoSEQ multiplex PCR, and its TCRdb copy is limited to in-frame clones, with some not included. Seen here are hundreds of thousands of clones, 15% to 18% observed once, and the top ten hold 0.07% to 0.095%. The sequenced sample consisted of naive CD4+ T cells from blood. The receptors shown here come from a man aged 18-30 years in good health.

This clone was seen only a few times. Additional DNA sequences in this sample encode the identical CDR3. V usage is TRBV5-1 and J usage is TRBJ2-1; D assignment may be TRBD1 or TRBD2 (5 bases each). The CDR3 is 13 amino acids. Trimming left V 4 bases short and J 5 bases short, with 10 bases between. Germline CDR1 SGHRS, CDR2 YFSETQ. The CDR3 sequence: CASSLGRNNEQFF. The CDR3 DNA reads as TGCGCCAGCAGCCTGGGACGGAACAATGAGCAGTTCTTC.

Of note for this clone: The sample holds other DNA sequences that translate to the same CDR3. The V gene is TRBV9, the J gene TRBJ1-5, with D possibly matching TRBD1 (5 bases). Trimming removed 0 bases at V and 7 bases at J, with 5 bases between. Germline assignment: CDR1 SGDLS and CDR2 YYNGEE. CDR3 length: 12 residues. CDR3 protein: CASSVGDQPQHF. DNA for the CDR3: TGTGCCAGCAGCGTAGGGGACCAGCCCCAGCATTTT.

Note on this clone: Other DNA variants within this sample encode the same CDR3. The rearrangement joins TRBV28 to TRBJ1-2; no definite D call. V gave up 2 bases and J gave up 4 bases, with 5 bases separating them. The CDR3 spans 12 residues. Germline CDR1 reads MDHEN; CDR2 reads SYDVKM. CDR3: CASSLGRYGYTF. The CDR3, as DNA: TGTGCCAGCAGTTTAGGCCGCTATGGCTACACCTTC.

This chain connects TRBV9 to TRBJ1-2, with D possibly TRBD1 on 6 matching bases. Germline V gene lookup returns CDR1 SGDLS and CDR2 YYNGEE. CDR3 size: 14 residues. Trimming pared 4 bases from V and 3 bases from J, leaving 13 bases between. The CDR3 here is CASSPRTAYYGYTF. For the CDR3, the DNA is TGTGCCAGCAGCCCGAGGACAGCGTACTATGGCTACACCTTC.

The chain has TRBV19 and TRBJ2-4; D possibly uses TRBD1 or TRBD2 (5 bases each). This CDR3 comprises 13 residues. The V end was cut by 0 bases, the J end by 13 bases, with 13 bases between. The germline V gene encodes CDR1 LNHDA and CDR2 SQIVND (reference sequence). The CDR3 DNA reads as TGTGCCAGTAGTATAGAGAGGGGCCCGAGGCAGTACTTC. It translates to CASSIERGPRQYF.

A remark on this clone: The same CDR3 can be traced to other DNA sequences in this sample. The chain couples TRBV7-2 to TRBJ2-5; D remains unclear. Trimming shortened V by 5 bases and J by 5 bases, and 9 bases separated the two germline ends. This CDR3 spans 12 amino acids. Germline CDR1 SGHTA, CDR2 FQGNSA. In nucleotides, the CDR3 is TGTGCCAGCAGCCCCCGGCTCGAGACCCAGTACTTC. This translates into CASSPRLETQYF.

The chain is built from TRBV7-9 and TRBJ1-5; 9 bases align to TRBD1. J gave up 5 bases and V 3 bases, and 5 bases lay outside the gene matches. Germline V gives CDR1 SEHNR, CDR2 FQNEAQ (reference sequence). The CDR3 spans 15 residues. CDR3 loop: CASSFGTGWHQPQHF. CDR3 bases: TGTGCCAGCAGCTTCGGGACAGGGTGGCATCAGCCCCAGCATTTT.

This clone has a handful of counts. V is TRBV4-3 and J is TRBJ2-7, with 7 nucleotides matching TRBD1. The CDR3 is 14 amino acids. Germline V gene sequence: CDR1 LGHNA, CDR2 YSLEER. The V segment lost 0 bases and the J segment 3 bases; nucleotides outside the gene matches: 2. The CDR3 sequence is CASSQERGHYEQYF. In nucleotides, the CDR3 is TGCGCCAGCAGCCAAGAAAGGGGGCACTACGAGCAGTACTTC.

V gene TRBV9 combines with J gene TRBJ2-1; 10 bases align to TRBD2. The junction had 8 bases not matched to a gene; V was cut back by 5 bases and J by 6 bases. Germline lookup yields CDR1 SGDLS and CDR2 YYNGEE. The CDR3 is 15 amino acids. The CDR3 coding sequence is TGTGCCAGCAGTCCATTAGCGGGGGGCGGCAATGAGCAGTTCTTC. Translated: CASSPLAGGGNEQFF.

This clone has only a few counts. The CDR3 DNA is TGTGCCAGCAGCTTACTTAGCCACGGGCGCATAAGCCCCAACATTCAGTACTTC. Translating gives CASSLLSHGRISPNIQYF. The J gene is TRBJ2-4, the V gene TRBV5-6, with unresolved D. V lost 2 bases, J lost 7 bases, and 25 bases lay in between. The CDR3 loop spans 18 amino acids. The germline V gene encodes CDR1 SGHDT and CDR2 YYEEEE. Based on the CDR3 plus reference TRBV5-6 and TRBJ2-4, the full variable domain is DAGVTQSPTHLIKTRGQQVTLRCSPKSGHDTVSWYQQALGQGPQFIFQYYEEEERQRGNFPDRFSGHQFPNYSSELNVNALLLGDSALYLCASSLLSHGRISPNIQYFGAGTRLSVL.

This clone was observed a handful of times. The chain employs TRBV5-8 and TRBJ2-7; 8 nucleotides agree with TRBD2. The junction had 11 bases not matched to a gene; V was cut back by 4 bases and J by 2 bases. From germline, CDR1 is SGHTS and CDR2 YDEGEE. The CDR3 has 16 residues. The CDR3 loop reads CASSAAGTRNAYEQYF. CDR3 in DNA: TGTGCCAGCAGCGCGGCCGGGACTAGAAACGCCTACGAGCAGTACTTC.

The chain combines TRBV29-1 with TRBJ1-2; D may be TRBD1 (5 bases). The germline V and J ends were trimmed by 6 bases and 3 bases, with 11 bases remaining between them. The CDR3 is made up of 12 amino acids. CDR1 SQVTM and CDR2 ANQGSEA come from the germline V gene. This CDR3 reads CSVRPGDYGYTF. The CDR3 DNA reads as TGCAGCGTGAGACCGGGGGACTATGGCTACACCTTC.

This chain uses TRBV9 with TRBJ2-3; D not resolved. The germline CDR1 and CDR2 sequences are SGDLS and YYNGEE. Trimming took off 1 base at V and 3 bases at J, with 9 bases between the two ends. The CDR3 is made up of 14 amino acids. The CDR3 protein is CASSVSGKTDTQYF. The CDR3 nucleotides are TGTGCCAGCAGCGTAAGTGGGAAGACAGATACGCAGTATTTT.

This clone has only a few counts. The chain links TRBV18 to TRBJ1-1; D may be TRBD1 (6 bases). Germline lookup yields CDR1 KGHSH and CDR2 LQKENI. V was trimmed by 6 bases and J by 10 bases, leaving 18 bases between them. The CDR3 is 13 residues long. CDR3 sequence reads: CASSRTDRGRAFF. In DNA form, the CDR3 reads TGTGCCAGCTCTCGGACAGACAGAGGTAGAGCTTTCTTT.

This clone was observed a few times. The chain has TRBV18 and TRBJ1-2; D might be TRBD1 (6 bases). Germline-derived CDR1 and CDR2 are KGHSH and LQKENI. V was cut by 3 bases and J by 3 bases, with 17 bases left in between. This CDR3 contains 16 residues. The CDR3 nucleotides are TGTGCCAGCTCACCGTACGACAGGCCCCTCGACTATGGCTACACCTTC. Encoded protein: CASSPYDRPLDYGYTF.

The rearrangement joins TRBV4-1 to TRBJ1-2; D call uncertain. Germline CDR1 is MGHRA and CDR2 is YSYEKL. The CDR3 spans 14 residues. V lost 0 bases and J lost 4, with 9 bases in between. The CDR3 here is CASSQDGRAYGYTF. CDR3 bases: TGCGCCAGCAGCCAAGATGGGAGGGCCTATGGCTACACCTTC.